This T cell receptor (beta chain) was found in a study of CD8 T cells in ankylosing spondylitis (dated by TCRdb to the late 2010s). Looking at the study overall: The study profiled T cell receptor beta repertoires in healthy donors and ankylosing spondylitis patients to find disease-linked TCR variants. In total, the full study cohort was made up of approximately 99 healthy donors and more than 20 ankylosing spondylitis patients. Peripheral blood was sampled, and synovial fluid was also collected from ankylosing spondylitis patients.

General study outcomes and caveats: A TCR beta motif of several highly homologous amino acid variants appeared characteristic of blood from ankylosing spondylitis patients. Some motif variants had previously been reported in the synovial fluid and blood of reactive arthritis patients, which suggests shared mechanisms of disease initiation. The disease-linked clones had a CD8+ phenotype and were found at relatively low frequencies in peripheral blood. According to the report, matched synovial fluid samples from ankylosing spondylitis patients were significantly enriched for the disease-linked clones.

For CDR1 and CDR2, the germline V gene lists LGHNA and YNFKEQ. Germline trimming: 1 base from V, 11 bases from J; junction bases outside gene matches: 11. The CDR3 contains 16 residues, cysteine and phenylalanine counted. Only CDR3 DNA is held: 48 bases, read in frame from base 1. Turning to this clonotype: This receptor's antigen is unknown. Base qualities were left out, and no much larger clone turns up one base away.

Data came from an Illumina HiSeq 2500. Quantitative 5'-RACE with molecular barcodes was the method used to prepare the TCR beta libraries. From the authors' description of their analysis: To identify disease-linked TCR variants, a new computational method was used, one built on a probabilistic model of VDJ rearrangement. In TCRdb, the public reads were trimmed at Q25 with fastp and aligned with MiXCR, with productive beta chains retained. A single entry per CDR3 protein holds the most common genes and DNA from its merged rows. The V and J calls and clone size are TCRdb's, not the authors'. A total of 350,000 to 550,000 distinct CDR3 sequences appear in this sample, roughly a quarter of them only once. The ten largest make up about 0.92% of the sample.

The receptor comes from a male donor with ankylosing spondylitis. Sequencing was carried out using blood, either unsorted or a sorted T cell fraction (not recorded which). This chain joins TRBV4-2 to TRBJ1-6; 7 bases in between match TRBD1. The nucleotide sequence is given as TGTGCCAGCAGCCAAGTGACGCGACAGGGAGTTACACCCCTCCACTTT. This gives the protein CASSQVTRQGVTPLHF.